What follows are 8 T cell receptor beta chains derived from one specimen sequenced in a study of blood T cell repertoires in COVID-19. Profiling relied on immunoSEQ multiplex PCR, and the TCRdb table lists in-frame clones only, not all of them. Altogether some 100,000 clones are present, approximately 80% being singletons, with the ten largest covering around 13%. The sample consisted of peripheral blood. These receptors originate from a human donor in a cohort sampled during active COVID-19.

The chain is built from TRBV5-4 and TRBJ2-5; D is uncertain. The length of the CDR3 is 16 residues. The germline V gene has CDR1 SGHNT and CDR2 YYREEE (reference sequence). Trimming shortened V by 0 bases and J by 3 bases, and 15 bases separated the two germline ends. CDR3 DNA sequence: TGTGCCAGCAGCTTGGACGTCGGCAGAACAGAAGAGACCCAGTACTTC. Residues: CASSLDVGRTEETQYF.

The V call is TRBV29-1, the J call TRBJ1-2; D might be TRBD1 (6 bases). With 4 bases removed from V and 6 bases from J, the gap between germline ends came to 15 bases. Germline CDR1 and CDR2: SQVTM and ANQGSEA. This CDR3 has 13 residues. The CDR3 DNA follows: TGCAGCGTTGGGGTAACAGGGTACCATGGCTACACCTTC. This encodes CSVGVTGYHGYTF.

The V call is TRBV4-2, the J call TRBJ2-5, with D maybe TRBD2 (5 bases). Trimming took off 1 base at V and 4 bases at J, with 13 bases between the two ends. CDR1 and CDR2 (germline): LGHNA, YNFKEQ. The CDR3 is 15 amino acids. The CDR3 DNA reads TGTGCCAGCAGCCAAGGGGGTGTGGGGAGAGAGACCCAGTACTTC. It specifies CASSQGGVGRETQYF.

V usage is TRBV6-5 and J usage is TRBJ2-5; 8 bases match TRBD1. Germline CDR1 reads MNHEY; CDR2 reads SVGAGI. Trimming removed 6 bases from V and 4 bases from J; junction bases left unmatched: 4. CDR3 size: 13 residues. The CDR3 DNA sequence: TGTGCCAGCAGGGACAGGGCGCGAGAGACCCAGTACTTC. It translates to CASRDRARETQYF.

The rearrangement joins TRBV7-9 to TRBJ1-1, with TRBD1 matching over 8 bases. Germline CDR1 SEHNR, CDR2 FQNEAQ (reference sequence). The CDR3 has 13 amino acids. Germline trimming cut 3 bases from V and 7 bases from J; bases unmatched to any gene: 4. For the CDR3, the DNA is TGTGCCAGCAGCTTCGGGGGGACAGGTGAAGCTTTCTTT. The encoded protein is CASSFGGTGEAFF.

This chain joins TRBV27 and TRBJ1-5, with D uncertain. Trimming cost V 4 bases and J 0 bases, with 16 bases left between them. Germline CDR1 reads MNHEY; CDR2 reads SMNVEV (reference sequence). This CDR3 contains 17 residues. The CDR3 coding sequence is TGTGCCAGCAGTTCCCACGTTTCATGGAGTAGCAATCAGCCCCAGCATTTT. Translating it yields CASSSHVSWSSNQPQHF.

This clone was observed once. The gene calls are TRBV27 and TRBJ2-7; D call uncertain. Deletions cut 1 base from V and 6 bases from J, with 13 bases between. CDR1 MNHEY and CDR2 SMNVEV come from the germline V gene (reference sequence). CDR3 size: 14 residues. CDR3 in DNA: TGTGCCAGCAGTTTATTGCCCCGGGTGTCCGAGCAGTACTTC. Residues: CASSLLPRVSEQYF.

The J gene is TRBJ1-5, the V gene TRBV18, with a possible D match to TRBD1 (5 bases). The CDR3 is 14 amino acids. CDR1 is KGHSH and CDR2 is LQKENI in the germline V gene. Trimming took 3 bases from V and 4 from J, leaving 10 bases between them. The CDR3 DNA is TGTGCCAGCTCACCCGGGGCGGGGAATCAGCCCCAGCATTTT. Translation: CASSPGAGNQPQHF.